The 14 T cell receptor beta chains below all came from one sample that was sequenced in a study of CD4+ T cells in melanoma. The data were produced by immunoSEQ multiplex PCR, yet TCRdb's version contains in-frame clones alone and is incomplete. The data contain 90,000 to 130,000 clones, around 93% of them singletons. Material: peripheral blood. Source of these receptors: a human donor with melanoma.

This chain links TRBV28 with TRBJ2-5; 8 positions agree with TRBD2. Per the germline V gene, CDR1 is MDHEN and CDR2 is SYDVKM. CDR3 length: 13 amino acids. Trimming cost V 6 bases and J 4 bases; bases outside gene matches: 4. The CDR3 sequence is CASRQTSGETQYF. The DNA of the CDR3 is TGTGCCAGCAGGCAAACTAGCGGAGAGACCCAGTACTTC.

This chain connects TRBV4-3 to TRBJ1-1; TRBD1 is a possible D gene (6 bases). From germline, CDR1 is LGHNA and CDR2 YSLEER. Trimming removed 0 bases from V and 2 bases from J, with 7 bases in between. This CDR3 has 14 residues. CDR3 DNA: TGCGCCAGCAGCCAAGACAGGGGAAACACTGAAGCTTTCTTT. The encoded protein is CASSQDRGNTEAFF.

This clone was seen just once. The chain carries TRBV19 and TRBJ1-3; TRBD1 is a possible D gene (6 bases). Deletions cut 7 bases from V and 0 bases from J, with 13 bases between. The CDR3 spans 15 residues. Germline V gives CDR1 LNHDA, CDR2 SQIVND (reference sequence). CDR3 loop: CASKGWGLSGNTIYF. The CDR3 DNA is TGTGCCAGTAAGGGGTGGGGGCTCTCTGGAAACACCATATATTTT.

The chain combines TRBV27 with TRBJ1-5; tentatively, D is TRBD1 (5 bases). Trimming cost V 1 base and J 6 bases, with 19 bases left between them. CDR3 length: 17 residues. Germline CDR1 reads MNHEY; CDR2 reads SMNVEV (reference sequence). The CDR3 sequence: CASSLLGDSRGGQPQHF. The CDR3 DNA reads as TGTGCCAGCAGTTTATTGGGGGACTCACGGGGGGGTCAGCCCCAGCATTTT.

The J gene is TRBJ2-3, the V gene TRBV14; D call uncertain. Germline lookup yields CDR1 SGHDN and CDR2 FVKESK. This CDR3 has 11 residues. V shed 3 bases and J shed 4 bases, with 2 bases lying between them. The CDR3: CASSHSDTQYF. CDR3 nucleotides: TGTGCCAGCAGCCACTCAGATACGCAGTATTTT.

This chain links TRBV19 with TRBJ1-2, with D uncertain. This CDR3 has 14 amino acids. Per the germline V gene, CDR1 is LNHDA and CDR2 is SQIVND (reference sequence). Trimming removed 5 bases at V and 4 bases at J, with 14 bases between. The CDR3 DNA is TGTGCCAGTAGTTTGGGTTCCGGCCTCTATGGCTACACCTTC. Translation gives CASSLGSGLYGYTF.

This chain connects TRBV19 to TRBJ2-7, with 8 nucleotides matching TRBD2. Germline CDR1 LNHDA, CDR2 SQIVND (reference sequence). The CDR3 length is 14 residues. Losses at the gene ends were 4 bases for V and 3 bases for J; bases not matched to a gene: 5. CDR3 nucleotide sequence: TGTGCCAGTAGTACCTTCAGCGGGAGCTACGAGCAGTACTTC. Encoded protein: CASSTFSGSYEQYF.

The V gene is TRBV2, the J gene TRBJ2-1, with no clear D. Germline V gene data show CDR1 as SNHLY and CDR2 as FYNNEI. V was clipped by 4 bases and J by 0 bases, with 4 bases between them. This CDR3 is 13 amino acids long. CDR3 sequence (DNA): TGTGCCAGCAGTGCCCGCTCCTACAATGAGCAGTTCTTC. Translated, it gives CASSARSYNEQFF.

The V call is TRBV11-3, the J call TRBJ2-2, with TRBD2 identical over 14 bases. This CDR3 has 15 residues. Germline lookup yields CDR1 SGHNT and CDR2 YENEEA. V shed 5 bases, J shed 7 bases, and the junction held 3 bases outside the gene matches. The CDR3 region is CASSPGTSGSGELFF. CDR3 nucleotides: TGTGCCAGCAGCCCCGGGACTAGCGGGAGCGGGGAGCTGTTTTTT. The full variable domain, in which reference TRBV11-3 and TRBJ2-2 provide the parts outside the CDR3, is EAGVVQSPRYKIIEKKQPVAFWCNPISGHNTLYWYLQNLGQGPELLIRYENEEAVDDSQLPKDRFSAERLKGVDSTLKIQPAELGDSAVYLCASSPGTSGSGELFFGEGSRLTVL.

V gene TRBV9 combines with J gene TRBJ2-2; 9 bases fit TRBD2. This CDR3 comprises 15 residues. J was trimmed by 6 bases and V by 0 bases; bases with no gene match: 3. Germline V lookup: CDR1 SGDLS, CDR2 YYNGEE. CDR3 amino acids: CASSVERGAAGELFF. As DNA, the CDR3 is TGTGCCAGCAGCGTAGAGCGGGGGGCAGCCGGGGAGCTGTTTTTT.

The chain uses TRBV10-3 and TRBJ2-7; TRBD2 aligns across 11 bases. The CDR3 runs to 16 residues. After removal of 6 bases from V and 0 bases from J, the junction contained 7 bases not matched to a gene. The germline V gene has CDR1 ENHRY and CDR2 SYGVKD. DNA of the CDR3: TGTGCCATCAGGGCTACTAGCGGGAGTGACTCCTACGAGCAGTACTTC. Protein sequence: CAIRATSGSDSYEQYF.

This clone has a handful of counts. V is TRBV7-6 and J is TRBJ2-1, with 8 bases matching TRBD2. V dropped 4 bases and J dropped 6; count of bases not matched to a gene: 8. Germline V gene sequence: CDR1 SGHVS, CDR2 FNYEAQ. The CDR3 contains 15 residues. DNA for the CDR3: TGTGCCAGCAGCTGGGCGGGGGGAGGAACCAATGAGCAGTTCTTC. Translation gives CASSWAGGGTNEQFF.

The V call is TRBV9, the J call TRBJ2-3; D is possibly TRBD1 or TRBD2 (6 bases each). Germline V gene sequence: CDR1 SGDLS, CDR2 YYNGEE. This CDR3 comprises 17 residues. V lost 0 bases to trimming and J lost 6 bases, with 20 bases between them. The CDR3 nucleotides read TGTGCCAGCAGCGTAGCGGGTAGCGGAAGAACAGGGGATACGCAGTATTTT. Translation: CASSVAGSGRTGDTQYF.

The CDR3 here is CASSSGTSGCTYEQYF. CDR3 nucleotides: TGTGCCAGCAGCTCGGGGACTAGCGGGTGCACCTACGAGCAGTACTTC. The chain uses TRBV7-4 and TRBJ2-7; 12 bases fit TRBD2. This CDR3 has 16 amino acids. After removal of 4 bases from V and 2 bases from J, the junction contained 6 bases not matched to a gene. Germline V gives CDR1 SGHVT, CDR2 SQSDAQ.